One sample yielded the 4 T cell receptor beta chains listed below, sequenced in a study of cytomegalovirus exposure and HLA in healthy donors. This table comes from immunoSEQ multiplex PCR, and its TCRdb copy is limited to in-frame clones, with some not included. The data show 65,000 or so clones, 92% seen once. The material sequenced was PBMCs. All receptors come from a woman under 30 in good health and CMV-seronegative.

V is TRBV4-1 and J is TRBJ1-2; D perhaps matches TRBD1 (5 bases). Per germline, CDR1 MGHRA and CDR2 YSYEKL. V lost 1 base to trimming and J lost 4 bases, with 16 bases between them. CDR3 length equals 16 residues. The CDR3 bases are TGCGCCAGCAGCCAAGGGGGCTCAACCTTGAGCTATGGCTACACCTTC. It translates to CASSQGGSTLSYGYTF.

This chain links TRBV9 with TRBJ2-1, with 8 positions matching TRBD2. V lost 8 bases and J lost 0; bases outside the gene matches: 4. CDR3 length equals 14 residues. The V gene's germline CDR1 is SGDLS and CDR2 YYNGEE. The CDR3 sequence is CASSSGSSYNEQFF. CDR3 sequence (DNA): TGTGCCAGTTCAAGCGGGAGCTCCTACAATGAGCAGTTCTTC.

The gene calls are TRBV28 and TRBJ1-2; D gene unclear. The CDR3 is made up of 13 amino acids. The ends were cut back, 2 bases at V and 0 bases at J, with 4 bases in the middle. CDR1 and CDR2 from the germline V gene are MDHEN and SYDVKM. The CDR3 loop is CASSLDTNYGYTF. CDR3 nucleotide sequence: TGTGCCAGCAGTTTAGACACTAACTATGGCTACACCTTC.

V gene TRBV10-2 combines with J gene TRBJ2-7, with TRBD1 matching 8 bases. The CDR3 consists of 14 residues. From germline, CDR1 is WSHSY and CDR2 SAAADI. With 7 bases clipped from V and 1 base from J, the junction kept 6 bases outside the gene matches. The DNA for the CDR3 is TGCGCCAGCAATCGACAGGGGACATCCTACGAGCAGTACTTC. Translation: CASNRQGTSYEQYF.